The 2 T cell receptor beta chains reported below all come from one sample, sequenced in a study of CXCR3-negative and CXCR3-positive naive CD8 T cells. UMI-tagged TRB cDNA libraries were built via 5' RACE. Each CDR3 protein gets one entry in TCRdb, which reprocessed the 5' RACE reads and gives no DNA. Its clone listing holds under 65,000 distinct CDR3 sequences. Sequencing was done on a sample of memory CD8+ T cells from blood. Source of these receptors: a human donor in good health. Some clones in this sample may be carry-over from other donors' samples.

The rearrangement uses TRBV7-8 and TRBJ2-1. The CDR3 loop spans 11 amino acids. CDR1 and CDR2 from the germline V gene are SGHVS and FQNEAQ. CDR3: CASREYNEQFF.

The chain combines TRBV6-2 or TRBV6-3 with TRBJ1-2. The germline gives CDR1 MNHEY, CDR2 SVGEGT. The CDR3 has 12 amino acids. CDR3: CASSYGNYGYTF.